These 30 T cell receptor beta chains were all obtained from the same sample, sequenced in a study of human T cells and chemical hapten exposure. TCRdb re-called the RACE reads with MiXCR, one entry per CDR3 protein. The sample records tens of thousands of distinct CDR3 sequences, around 12% being singletons. Regarding time point: pre-sensitization, week 0. Sample treatment: therapeutic diphenylcyclopropenone sensitization with weekly scalp DPC. The study extracted total RNA from unfractionated whole blood. The sequenced sample was whole blood, obtained in connection with sensitization to the hapten diphenylcyclopropenone (DPC). These receptors were collected from a middle-aged woman with alopecia areata. Some clones in this sample may be carry-over from other donors' samples.

There are many counts of this clonotype. The V call is TRBV4-3, the J call TRBJ1-6; D is undetermined. The CDR3 totals 18 residues. The germline V and J ends were trimmed by 0 bases and 10 bases, with 22 bases remaining between them. Per the germline V gene, CDR1 is LGHNA and CDR2 is YSLEER. As DNA, the CDR3 is TGCGCCAGCAGCCAAGAACTTTCGGGCAGGTATGCAGGATCACCCCTCCACTTT. Translating it yields CASSQELSGRYAGSPLHF.

CDR3 region: CASSFGVVDGYTF. CDR3 in DNA: TGTGCCAGCAGCTTTGGGGTTGTGGATGGCTACACCTTC. This chain joins TRBV7-3 and TRBJ1-2, with D unclear. Germline V gives CDR1 SGHTA, CDR2 FQGTGA. Trimming cost V 3 bases and J 6 bases, with 11 bases left between them. The CDR3 extends over 13 amino acids.

This clonotype occurred a few times. The chain uses TRBV12-3 or TRBV12-4 and TRBJ1-2, with 9 bases aligning to TRBD1. V lost 6 bases to trimming and J lost 3 bases; unmatched junction nucleotides: 2. CDR3 size: 13 residues. CDR3 sequence reads: CASSRTGDYGYTF. CDR3 DNA sequence: TGTGCCAGCAGCCGGACAGGGGACTATGGCTACACCTTC.

This clonotype was recorded many times. The chain employs TRBV10-2 and TRBJ2-3; 13 bases align to TRBD2. Germline values: CDR1 WSHSY, CDR2 SAAADI. The CDR3 extends over 14 amino acids. Losses at the gene ends were 9 bases for V and 4 bases for J; bases not matched to a gene: 4. CDR3 in DNA: TGCGCCAGACTAGCGGGGGGGCCCCCAGATACGCAGTATTTT. This codes for CARLAGGPPDTQYF.

This clonotype was detected many times. J is TRBJ2-1 and V is TRBV7-9, with 11 bases identical to TRBD2. Trimming at V came to 5 bases and at J to 4 bases, leaving 10 bases not matched to a gene. Germline CDR1 reads SEHNR; CDR2 reads FQNEAQ (reference sequence). The CDR3 sequence is 17 residues long. The DNA of the CDR3 is TGTGCCAGCAGCCCAGCTAGCGGGGGGAACCTTTACAATGAGCAGTTCTTC. This gives the protein CASSPASGGNLYNEQFF.

The chain couples TRBV6-5 to TRBJ2-3; D may be TRBD2 (5 bases). Trimming shortened V by 2 bases and J by 0 bases, and 9 bases separated the two germline ends. In germline, CDR1 is MNHEY, CDR2 SVGAGI. The CDR3 covers 15 residues. CDR3 amino acids: CASSYGGSSTDTQYF. In nucleotides, the CDR3 is TGTGCCAGCAGTTACGGCGGGTCCAGCACAGATACGCAGTATTTT.

V usage is TRBV7-8 and J usage is TRBJ2-1; a weak D match, TRBD1 (6 bases). The CDR3 sequence is 16 residues long. Germline V CDR1 and CDR2: SGHVS, FQNEAQ. With 3 bases removed from V and 3 bases from J, the gap between germline ends came to 15 bases. CDR3 bases: TGTGCCAGCAGCTTGGGGGCCCTCCATCTCTACAATGAGCAGTTCTTC. Translated: CASSLGALHLYNEQFF.

V gene TRBV29-1 combines with J gene TRBJ1-2; TRBD1 might be the D (6 bases). CDR1 and CDR2 (germline): SQVTM, ANQGSEA. V lost 6 bases and J lost 1, with 21 bases in between. The CDR3 length is 16 residues. As DNA, the CDR3 is TGCAGCGTGAAGGACAGTGTACCACCCCTTAACTATGGCTACACCTTC. Translated, it gives CSVKDSVPPLNYGYTF.

The chain is built from TRBV7-6 and TRBJ2-7, with TRBD2 as a possible D gene (6 bases). CDR1 and CDR2 (germline): SGHVS, FNYEAQ. This CDR3 is built from 14 residues. V dropped 5 bases and J dropped 6 bases, with 17 bases sitting between them. CDR3 residues: CASSTTTQGGEQYF. For the CDR3, the DNA is TGTGCCAGCAGCACCACTACCCAGGGAGGCGAGCAGTACTTC.

The V gene is TRBV29-1, the J gene TRBJ2-3; 10 positions agree with TRBD1. V was pared by 8 bases and J by 3 bases, with 5 bases of the junction left unmatched. Germline loops: CDR1 SQVTM, CDR2 ANQGSEA. The CDR3 length is 13 residues. The CDR3 sequence is CSLEGQGTDTQYF. The DNA for the CDR3 is TGCAGCTTGGAGGGACAGGGGACAGATACGCAGTATTTT.

This clonotype was found a few times. V is TRBV15 and J is TRBJ1-2; no reliable D call. The CDR3 has 14 amino acids. Germline CDR1 and CDR2: LNHNV and YYDKDF (reference sequence). Trimming stripped 0 bases from V and 2 bases from J, with 7 bases between. The DNA for the CDR3 is TGTGCCACCAGCAGAGATAAAGGGAACTATGGCTACACCTTC. Its protein is CATSRDKGNYGYTF.

This chain uses TRBV29-1 with TRBJ2-2; D possibly uses TRBD1 or TRBD2 (6 bases each). The CDR3 loop spans 14 amino acids. Germline lookup yields CDR1 SQVTM and CDR2 ANQGSEA. Trimming shortened V by 7 bases and J by 5 bases, and 17 bases separated the two germline ends. The CDR3 nucleotides read TGCAGCGCGGTGTGGGGGGCGCAGACCGGGGAGCTGTTTTTT. Protein product: CSAVWGAQTGELFF.

This clonotype has only a few counts. The chain combines TRBV7-2 with TRBJ2-1, with a weak D call TRBD2 (6 bases). The germline gives CDR1 SGHTA, CDR2 FQGNSA. The CDR3 has 15 residues. Trimming stripped 5 bases from V and 2 bases from J, with 13 bases between. The CDR3 nucleotides read TGTGCCAGCAGCCCCGGCCCGGGAGCCTACAATGAGCAGTTCTTC. Amino acids: CASSPGPGAYNEQFF.

This clonotype was observed many times. The CDR3 region has the DNA TGTGCCAGCAAGGCCCAATGGGGCCAAGAGACCCAGTACTTC. This codes for CASKAQWGQETQYF. The V gene is TRBV6-1, the J gene TRBJ2-5; D is unclear. The CDR3 has 14 residues. The V end was cut by 7 bases, the J end by 1 base, with 13 bases between. Per the germline V gene, CDR1 is MNHNS and CDR2 is SASEGT.

The chain has TRBV28 and TRBJ1-1, with D maybe TRBD1 (6 bases). This CDR3 has 15 amino acids. CDR1 MDHEN and CDR2 SYDVKM come from the germline V gene. V lost 6 bases and J lost 10, with 24 bases in between. For the CDR3, the DNA is TGTGCCAGCAGGTCCCAAGGAGGAGGGGGTGTTGGAGCTTTCTTT. This gives the protein CASRSQGGGGVGAFF. Looking up the rest from reference TRBV28 and TRBJ1-1 gives the full variable domain: DVKVTQSSRYLVKRTGEKVFLECVQDMDHENMFWYRQDPGLGLRLIYFSYDVKMKEKGDIPEGYSVSREKKERFSLILESASTNQTSMYLCASRSQGGGGVGAFFGQGTRLTVV.

This clonotype came up many times. The rearrangement links TRBV5-1 to TRBJ1-4; no clear D gene. The CDR3 length is 16 residues. V was pared by 4 bases and J by 3 bases, with 16 bases between. The germline gives CDR1 SGHRS, CDR2 YFSETQ. The CDR3 nucleotides read TGCGCCAGCAGCCCAGAGGCGAATAGGGCTAATGAAAAACTGTTTTTT. Residues: CASSPEANRANEKLFF.

This clonotype has ten or more counts. This chain connects TRBV4-1 to TRBJ2-2; possibly TRBD1 for D (5 bases). This CDR3 has 16 amino acids. CDR1 MGHRA and CDR2 YSYEKL come from the germline V gene. The ends were cut back, 0 bases at V and 5 bases at J, with 13 bases in the middle. CDR3 residues: CASSQDPKGRTGELFF. As DNA, the CDR3 is TGCGCCAGCAGCCAAGATCCTAAGGGGCGGACCGGGGAGCTGTTTTTT.

This clonotype occurred a few times. V is TRBV10-2 and J is TRBJ2-1, with D unclear. Germline V gene lookup returns CDR1 WSHSY and CDR2 SAAADI. CDR3 length equals 11 residues. V gave up 4 bases and J gave up 9 bases, with 7 bases separating them. In nucleotides, the CDR3 is TGCGCCAGCAGTGGGGGTGGTGAGCAGTTCTTC. This translates into CASSGGGEQFF.

V and J are TRBV7-2 and TRBJ2-3, with a tentative D call TRBD1 (6 bases). V was clipped by 2 bases and J by 2 bases, with 14 bases between them. The CDR3 length is 16 residues. Germline CDR1 and CDR2: SGHTA and FQGNSA. CDR3 loop: CASSLSGPGVTDTQYF. In DNA form, the CDR3 reads TGTGCCAGCAGCTTATCAGGGCCAGGGGTCACAGATACGCAGTATTTT.

This clonotype has a count of ten or more. The J gene is TRBJ2-1, the V gene TRBV29-1, with D perhaps being TRBD1 or TRBD2 (5 bases each). In germline, CDR1 is SQVTM, CDR2 ANQGSEA. CDR3 length: 15 amino acids. V dropped 4 bases and J dropped 6 bases, with 19 bases sitting between them. The CDR3 DNA is TGCAGCGTTGGGCGATGGGGGAACGCCCCCAATGAGCAGTTCTTC. Protein product: CSVGRWGNAPNEQFF.

This clonotype has at least ten counts. V is TRBV7-9 and J is TRBJ2-1; 10 positions agree with TRBD2. Germline V gives CDR1 SEHNR, CDR2 FQNEAQ (reference sequence). Losses at the gene ends were 5 bases for V and 4 bases for J; bases not matched to a gene: 2. This CDR3 spans 14 amino acids. CDR3 bases: TGTGCCAGCAGCCTACTAGCGGGATACAATGAGCAGTTCTTC. Translation: CASSLLAGYNEQFF.

The J gene is TRBJ1-2, the V gene TRBV6-5; possible D gene TRBD1, 5 bases. V dropped 2 bases and J dropped 4 bases, with 8 bases sitting between them. The CDR3 is made up of 13 amino acids. CDR1 MNHEY and CDR2 SVGAGI come from the germline V gene. In DNA, the CDR3 is TGTGCCAGCAGTTACGGGGCCTTCTATGGCTACACCTTC. Amino acids: CASSYGAFYGYTF.

This clonotype was counted between two and nine times. The rearrangement joins TRBV29-1 to TRBJ2-5; 13 positions match TRBD2. The germline gives CDR1 SQVTM, CDR2 ANQGSEA. After removal of 4 bases from V and 2 bases from J, the junction contained 1 base not matched to a gene. This CDR3 contains 14 residues. For the CDR3, the DNA is TGCAGCGTTGGACTAGCGGGGGGTCAAGAGACCCAGTACTTC. Its protein product is CSVGLAGGQETQYF. The full variable domain, its missing parts supplied by reference TRBV29-1 and TRBJ2-5, is SAVISQKPSRDICQRGTSLTIQCQVDSQVTMMFWYRQQPGQSLTLIATANQGSEATYESGFVIDKFPISRPNLTFSTLTVSNMSPEDSSIYLCSVGLAGGQETQYFGPGTRLLVL.

This clonotype occurred many times. In DNA form, the CDR3 reads TGTGCCAGCAGCACAGGACAGGCCGGTTACAATGAGCAGTTCTTC. This encodes CASSTGQAGYNEQFF. J is TRBJ2-1 and V is TRBV11-2; 7 bases fit TRBD1. Germline loops: CDR1 SGHAT, CDR2 FQNNGV. This CDR3 has 15 residues. With V trimmed by 5 bases and J by 4 bases, 8 bases remained unmatched.

This clonotype was picked up many times. The CDR3 DNA reads TGTGCCAGCCGGGAGGGGTGGAGCAATCAGCCCCAGCATTTT. Its translation: CASREGWSNQPQHF. This chain uses TRBV6-6 with TRBJ1-5; D possibly corresponds to TRBD1 (5 bases). Germline CDR1 is MNHNY and CDR2 is SVGAGI (reference sequence). V lost 8 bases to trimming and J lost 1 base, with 12 bases between them. This CDR3 has 14 amino acids.

Comments on this clonotype: A much more abundant neighbour one base away suggests this may be a read error. The chain couples TRBV6-5 to TRBJ1-4; D is possibly TRBD1 (5 bases). This CDR3 region has 16 residues. Germline lookup yields CDR1 MNHEY and CDR2 SVGAGI. CDR3 coding DNA: TGTGGCAGCAGTTACGACGGGACCGGGAGAGATGAAAAACTGTTTTTT. Translated: CGSSYDGTGRDEKLFF.

The chain is built from TRBV7-3 and TRBJ2-1; 10 positions agree with TRBD2. The CDR3 length is 17 residues. Losses at the gene ends were 2 bases for V and 8 bases for J; bases not matched to a gene: 12. Germline loops: CDR1 SGHTA, CDR2 FQGTGA. The CDR3 DNA sequence: TGTGCCAGCAGCTTACTAGCGGGAGAGCCCCGGGGCGATGAGCAGTTCTTC. Translated: CASSLLAGEPRGDEQFF.

This clonotype was counted many times. The CDR3 DNA reads TGCGCCAGCAGCTTGGCCAAGCGGGAGTCGTTCACCGGGGAGCTGTTTTTT. This sequence encodes CASSLAKRESFTGELFF. This chain uses TRBV5-1 with TRBJ2-2; 8 bases map to TRBD2. Germline V lookup: CDR1 SGHRS, CDR2 YFSETQ. The ends lost 0 bases at V and 4 bases at J; junction bases unmatched: 8. This CDR3 is 17 amino acids long.

The chain has TRBV29-1 and TRBJ1-1; D remains ambiguous. The CDR3 extends over 10 amino acids. Germline V gives CDR1 SQVTM, CDR2 ANQGSEA. The V gene lost 5 bases and the J gene lost 6 bases, with 7 bases spanning the gap. The CDR3: CSVSYPEAFF. CDR3 sequence (DNA): TGCAGCGTTTCCTACCCTGAAGCTTTCTTT.

As concerns this clonotype: A much larger clone lies one base from this, so it may be a read error. This chain uses TRBV29-1 with TRBJ2-7, with TRBD2 as a possible D gene (6 bases). The CDR3 runs 14 residues. In germline, CDR1 is SQVTM, CDR2 ANQGSEA. The CDR3 loop is CSVGGGGSYYEQHF. For the CDR3, the DNA is TGCAGCGTTGGGGGAGGCGGCTCGTACTACGAGCAGCACTTC.